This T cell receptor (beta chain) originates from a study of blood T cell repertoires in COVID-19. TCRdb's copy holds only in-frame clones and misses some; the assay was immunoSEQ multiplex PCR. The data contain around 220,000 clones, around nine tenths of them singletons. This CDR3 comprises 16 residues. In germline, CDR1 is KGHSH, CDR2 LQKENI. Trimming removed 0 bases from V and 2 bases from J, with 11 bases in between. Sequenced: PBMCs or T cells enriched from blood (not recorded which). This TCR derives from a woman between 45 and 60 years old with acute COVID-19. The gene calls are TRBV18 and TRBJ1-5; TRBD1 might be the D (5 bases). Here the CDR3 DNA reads TGTGCCAGCTCACCACCGGGGGGAAGAGGCAATCAGCCCCAGCATTTT. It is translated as CASSPPGGRGNQPQHF.